Below, 2 T cell receptor beta chains from the same sample are listed, as sequenced in a study of cytomegalovirus exposure and HLA in healthy donors (dated by TCRdb to 2017 to 2019). Library prep was done by the immunoSEQ multiplex PCR assay. For the multiplex PCR, a mixture combining 60 forward primers for TCR Vbeta segments and 13 reverse primers for TCR Jbeta segments was used. The clones in this table, taken by TCRdb from immuneACCESS, are in-frame only. Not every clone is retained; where verified, under half of the shortfall comes from an unresolved V gene, and the cause of the rest is unknown. The sample profile shows around 200,000 clones; over 70% of them were found once. The biggest ten clones account for less than 3% of the sample. Sequencing was performed on PBMCs. The receptors here all came from a woman between 55 and 75 years old in good health and CMV-seropositive.

The chain links TRBV6-1 to TRBJ2-3; TRBD1 matches 11 bases. The CDR3 extends over 15 amino acids. Germline CDR1 and CDR2: MNHNS and SASEGT. V lost 7 bases, J lost 4 bases, and 7 bases stayed unmatched. Written as DNA, the CDR3 is TGTGCCAGCACCCTGGGACAGGGGGTCCCAGATACGCAGTATTTT. As protein: CASTLGQGVPDTQYF.

The chain employs TRBV6-6 and TRBJ1-1, with D maybe TRBD1 (6 bases). V was shortened by 7 bases and J by 7 bases, with 13 bases between the two germline ends. Looked up from germline, CDR1 is MNHNY and CDR2 is SVGAGI (reference sequence). The CDR3 extends over 12 amino acids. CDR3 bases: TGTGCCAGCAAGAATCAGGACAGTGAAGCTTTCTTT. Translation gives CASKNQDSEAFF.